The source of this TCR beta chain is a study of T-cell memory formation after mild COVID-19. TCRdb reprocessed the 5' RACE reads via MiXCR and lists one record per CDR3 protein. The sample includes under 550,000 distinct CDR3 sequences, about 18% of them seen just once. Study conclusions and caveats: Most CD4+ clones that shrank were in CM and EM, while CD8+ ones turned up in EMRA.

This CDR3 has 18 residues. Germline assignment: CDR1 MNHEY and CDR2 SVGAGI. V was pared by 0 bases and J by 4 bases, with 19 bases between. This clonotype was counted a few times. The antigen is not known. The receptor comes from an adult woman who had mild COVID-19 (a few samples of this study predate the infection). Cell type and time point are not known. The specimen sequenced was PBMCs or a T cell subset sorted from them (not recorded which). This chain connects TRBV6-5 to TRBJ1-3; the D gene is possibly TRBD1 (6 bases). This CDR3 is CASSYSKTGHITGNTIYF. The CDR3 coding sequence is TGTGCCAGCAGTTACTCGAAGACGGGACACATTACCGGAAACACCATATATTTT.